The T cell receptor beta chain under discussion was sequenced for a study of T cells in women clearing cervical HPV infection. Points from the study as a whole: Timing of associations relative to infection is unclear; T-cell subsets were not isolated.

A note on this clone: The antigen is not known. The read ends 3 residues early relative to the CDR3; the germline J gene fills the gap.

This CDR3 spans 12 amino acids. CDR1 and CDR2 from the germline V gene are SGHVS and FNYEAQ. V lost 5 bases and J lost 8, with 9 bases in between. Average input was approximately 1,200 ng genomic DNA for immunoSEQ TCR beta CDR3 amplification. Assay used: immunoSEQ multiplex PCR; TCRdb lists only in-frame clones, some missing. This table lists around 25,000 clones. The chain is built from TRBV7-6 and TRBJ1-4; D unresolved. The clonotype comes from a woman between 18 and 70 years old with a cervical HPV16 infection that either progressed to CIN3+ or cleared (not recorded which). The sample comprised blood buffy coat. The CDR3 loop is CASSPRGEKLFF. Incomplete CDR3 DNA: TGTGCCAGCAGCCCCCGAGGGGAAAAA. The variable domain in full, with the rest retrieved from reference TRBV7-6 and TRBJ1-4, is GAGVSQSPRYKVTKRGQDVALRCDPISGHVSLYWYRQALGQGPEFLTYFNYEAQQDKSGLPNDRFSAERPEGSISTLTIQRTEQRDSAMYRCASSPRGEKLFFGSGTQLSVL.